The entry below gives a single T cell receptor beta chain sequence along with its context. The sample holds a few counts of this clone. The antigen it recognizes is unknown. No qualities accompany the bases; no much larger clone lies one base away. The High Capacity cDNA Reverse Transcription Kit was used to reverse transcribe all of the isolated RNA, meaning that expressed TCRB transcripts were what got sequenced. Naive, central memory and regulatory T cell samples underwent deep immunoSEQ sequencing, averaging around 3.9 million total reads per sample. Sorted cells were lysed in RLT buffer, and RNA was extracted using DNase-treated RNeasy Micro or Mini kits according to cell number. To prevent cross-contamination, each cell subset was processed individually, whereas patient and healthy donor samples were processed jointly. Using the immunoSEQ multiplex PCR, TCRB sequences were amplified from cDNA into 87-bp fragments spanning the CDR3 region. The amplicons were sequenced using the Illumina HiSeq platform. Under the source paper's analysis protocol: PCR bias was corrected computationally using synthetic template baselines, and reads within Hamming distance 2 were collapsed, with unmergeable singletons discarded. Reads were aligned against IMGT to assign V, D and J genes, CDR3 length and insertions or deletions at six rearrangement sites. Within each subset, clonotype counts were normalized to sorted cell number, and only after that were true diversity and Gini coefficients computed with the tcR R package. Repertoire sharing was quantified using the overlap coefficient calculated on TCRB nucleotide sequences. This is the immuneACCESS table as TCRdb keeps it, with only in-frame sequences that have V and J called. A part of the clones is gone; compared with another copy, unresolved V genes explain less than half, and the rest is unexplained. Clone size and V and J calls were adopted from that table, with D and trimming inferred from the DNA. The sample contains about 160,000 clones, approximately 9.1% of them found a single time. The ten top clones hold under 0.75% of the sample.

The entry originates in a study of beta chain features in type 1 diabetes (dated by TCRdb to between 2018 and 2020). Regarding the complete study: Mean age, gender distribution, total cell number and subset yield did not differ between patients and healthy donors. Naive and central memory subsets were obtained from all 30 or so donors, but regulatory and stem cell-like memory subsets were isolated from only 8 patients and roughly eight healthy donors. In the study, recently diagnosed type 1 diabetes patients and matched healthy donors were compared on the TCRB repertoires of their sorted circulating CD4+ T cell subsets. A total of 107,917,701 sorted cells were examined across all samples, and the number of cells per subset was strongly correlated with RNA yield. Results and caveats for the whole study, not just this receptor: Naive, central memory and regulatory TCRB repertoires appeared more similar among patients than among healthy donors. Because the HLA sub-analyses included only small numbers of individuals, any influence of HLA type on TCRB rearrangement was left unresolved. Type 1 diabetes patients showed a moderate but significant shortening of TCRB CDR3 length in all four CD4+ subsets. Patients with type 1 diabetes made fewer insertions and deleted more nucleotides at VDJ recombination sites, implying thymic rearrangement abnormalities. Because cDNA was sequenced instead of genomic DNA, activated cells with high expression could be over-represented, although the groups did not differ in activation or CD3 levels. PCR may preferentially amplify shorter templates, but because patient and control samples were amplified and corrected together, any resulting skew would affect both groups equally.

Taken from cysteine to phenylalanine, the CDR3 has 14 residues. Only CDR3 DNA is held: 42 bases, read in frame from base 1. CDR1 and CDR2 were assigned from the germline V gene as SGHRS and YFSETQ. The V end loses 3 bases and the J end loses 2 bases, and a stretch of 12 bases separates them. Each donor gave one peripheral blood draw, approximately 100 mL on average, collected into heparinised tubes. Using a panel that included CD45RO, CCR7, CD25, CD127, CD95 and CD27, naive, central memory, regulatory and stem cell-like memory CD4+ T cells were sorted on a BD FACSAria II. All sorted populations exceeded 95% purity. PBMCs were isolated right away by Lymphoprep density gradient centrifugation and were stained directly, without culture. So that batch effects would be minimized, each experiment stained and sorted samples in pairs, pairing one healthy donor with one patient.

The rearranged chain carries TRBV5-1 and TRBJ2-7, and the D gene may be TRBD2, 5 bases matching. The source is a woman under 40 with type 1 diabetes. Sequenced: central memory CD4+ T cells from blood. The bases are TGCGCCAGCAGCTCGGGAAATTACCCCTACGAGCAGTACTTC. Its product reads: CASSSGNYPYEQYF.